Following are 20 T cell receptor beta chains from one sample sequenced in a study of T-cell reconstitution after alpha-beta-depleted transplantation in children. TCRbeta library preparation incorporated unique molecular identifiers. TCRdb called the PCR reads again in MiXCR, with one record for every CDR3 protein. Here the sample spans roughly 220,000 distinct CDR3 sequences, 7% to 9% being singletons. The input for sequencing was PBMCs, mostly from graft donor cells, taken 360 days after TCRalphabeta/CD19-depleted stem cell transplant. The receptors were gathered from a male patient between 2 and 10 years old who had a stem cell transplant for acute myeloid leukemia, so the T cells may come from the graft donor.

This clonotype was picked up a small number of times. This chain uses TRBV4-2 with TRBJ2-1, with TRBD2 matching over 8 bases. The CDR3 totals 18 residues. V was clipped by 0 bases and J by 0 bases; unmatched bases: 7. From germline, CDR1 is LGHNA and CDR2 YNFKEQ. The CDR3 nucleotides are TGTGCCAGCAGCCAAGATCCAGGCAGCGGGAGCTCCTACAATGAGCAGTTCTTC. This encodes CASSQDPGSGSSYNEQFF.

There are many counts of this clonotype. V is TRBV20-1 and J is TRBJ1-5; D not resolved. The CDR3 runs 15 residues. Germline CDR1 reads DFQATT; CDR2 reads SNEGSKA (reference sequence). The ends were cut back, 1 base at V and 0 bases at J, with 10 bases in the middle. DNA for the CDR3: TGCAGTGCTAGAGTTGGGAGGCGTAGCAATCAGCCCCAGCATTTT. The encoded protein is CSARVGRRSNQPQHF.

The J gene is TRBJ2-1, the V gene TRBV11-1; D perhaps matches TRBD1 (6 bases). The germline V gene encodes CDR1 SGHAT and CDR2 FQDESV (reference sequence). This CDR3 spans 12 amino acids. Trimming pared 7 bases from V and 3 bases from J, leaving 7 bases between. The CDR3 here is CASKGDYNEQFF. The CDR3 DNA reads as TGTGCCAGCAAGGGGGACTACAATGAGCAGTTCTTC.

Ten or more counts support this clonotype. In DNA, the CDR3 is TGCAGTGCTAGAGCGAGACAGGAGAGTGGCTACACCTTC. Translated: CSARARQESGYTF. The chain combines TRBV20-1 with TRBJ1-2, with a weak D call TRBD1 (6 bases). Trimming removed 1 base from V and 7 bases from J, with 13 bases in between. This CDR3 is built from 13 residues. Germline CDR1 DFQATT, CDR2 SNEGSKA (reference sequence).

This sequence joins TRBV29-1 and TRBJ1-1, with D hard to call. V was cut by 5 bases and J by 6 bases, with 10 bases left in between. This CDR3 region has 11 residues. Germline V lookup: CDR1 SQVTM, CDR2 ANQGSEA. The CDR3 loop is CSVLMGAEAFF. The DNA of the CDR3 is TGCAGCGTTCTTATGGGCGCTGAAGCTTTCTTT.

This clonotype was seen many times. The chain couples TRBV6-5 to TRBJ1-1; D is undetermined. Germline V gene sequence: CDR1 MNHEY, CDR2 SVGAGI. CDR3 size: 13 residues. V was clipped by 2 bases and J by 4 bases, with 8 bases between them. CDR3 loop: CASSYGVFTEAFF. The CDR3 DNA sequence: TGTGCCAGCAGTTACGGGGTGTTCACTGAAGCTTTCTTT.

The CDR3 nucleotides read TGTGCCAGCAGCTCCATATATGGCTACACCTTC. Protein product: CASSSIYGYTF. The V call is TRBV5-5, the J call TRBJ1-2; D is unclear. CDR1 SGHKS and CDR2 YYEKEE come from the germline V gene (reference sequence). This CDR3 has 11 amino acids. V was shortened by 3 bases and J by 5 bases, with 5 bases between the two germline ends. The entire variable domain, with the rest obtained from reference TRBV5-5 and TRBJ1-2, is as follows: DAGVTQSPTHLIKTRGQQVTLRCSPISGHKSVSWYQQVLGQGPQFIFQYYEKEERGRGNFPDRFSARQFPNYSSELNVNALLLGDSALYLCASSSIYGYTFGSGTRLTVV.

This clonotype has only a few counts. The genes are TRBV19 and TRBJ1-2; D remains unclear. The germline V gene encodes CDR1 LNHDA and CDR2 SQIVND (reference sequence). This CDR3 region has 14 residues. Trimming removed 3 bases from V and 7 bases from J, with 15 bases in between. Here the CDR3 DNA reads TGTGCCAGTAGTATTGGCTGGGTTTCTGCTGGCTACACCTTC. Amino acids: CASSIGWVSAGYTF.

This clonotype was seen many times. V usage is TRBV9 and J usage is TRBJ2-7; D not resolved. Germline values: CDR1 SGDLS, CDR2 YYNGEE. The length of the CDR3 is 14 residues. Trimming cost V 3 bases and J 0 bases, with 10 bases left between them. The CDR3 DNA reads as TGTGCCAGCAGCGAGTCCCCAGGCTCCTACGAGCAGTACTTC. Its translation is CASSESPGSYEQYF.

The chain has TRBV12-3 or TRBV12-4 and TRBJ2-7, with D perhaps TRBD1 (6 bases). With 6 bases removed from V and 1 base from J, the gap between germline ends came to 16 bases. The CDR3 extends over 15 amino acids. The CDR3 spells CASRVQGLVSYEQYV. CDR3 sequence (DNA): TGTGCCAGCAGAGTACAGGGTTTAGTGTCCTACGAGCAGTACGTC.

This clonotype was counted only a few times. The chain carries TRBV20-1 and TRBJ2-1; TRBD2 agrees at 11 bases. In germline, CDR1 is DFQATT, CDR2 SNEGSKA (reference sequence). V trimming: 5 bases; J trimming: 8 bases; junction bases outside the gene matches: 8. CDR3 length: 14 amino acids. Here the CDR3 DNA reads TGCAGTGCTGAGGGCGGGACTAGCGGCCATGAGCAGTTCTTC. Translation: CSAEGGTSGHEQFF.

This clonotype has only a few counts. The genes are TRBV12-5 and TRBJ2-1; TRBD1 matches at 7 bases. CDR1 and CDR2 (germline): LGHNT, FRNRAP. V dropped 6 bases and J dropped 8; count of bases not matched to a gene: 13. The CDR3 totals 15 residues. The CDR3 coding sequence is TGTGCTAGTGGCCTCGAGACAGGGTTGGTTTATGAGCAGTTCTTC. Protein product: CASGLETGLVYEQFF. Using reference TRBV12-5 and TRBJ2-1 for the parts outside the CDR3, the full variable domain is DARVTQTPRHKVTEMGQEVTMRCQPILGHNTVFWYRQTMMQGLELLAYFRNRAPLDDSGMPKDRFSAEMPDATLATLKIQPSEPRDSAVYFCASGLETGLVYEQFFGPGTRLTVL.

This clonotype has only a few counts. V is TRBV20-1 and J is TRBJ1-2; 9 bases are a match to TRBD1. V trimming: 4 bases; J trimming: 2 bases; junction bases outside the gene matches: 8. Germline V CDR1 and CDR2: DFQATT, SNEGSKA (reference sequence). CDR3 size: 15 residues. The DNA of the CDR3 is TGCAGTGCTACTGACAGGGGGAGGATCAACTATGGCTACACCTTC. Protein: CSATDRGRINYGYTF.

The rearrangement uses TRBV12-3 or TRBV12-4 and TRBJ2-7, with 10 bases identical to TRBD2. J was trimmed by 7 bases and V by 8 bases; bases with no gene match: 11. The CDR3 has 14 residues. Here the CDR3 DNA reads TGTGCCAGCTCCCGGACTAGCGGTTCGTCGGAGCAGTACTTC. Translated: CASSRTSGSSEQYF.

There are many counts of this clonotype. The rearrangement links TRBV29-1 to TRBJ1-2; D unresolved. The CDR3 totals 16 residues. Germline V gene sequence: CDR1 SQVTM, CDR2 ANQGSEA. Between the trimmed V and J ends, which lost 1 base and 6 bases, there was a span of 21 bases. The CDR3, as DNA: TGCAGCGTTGAAGTTCGCGTCAGCGGCAAGAAAGATGGCTACACCTTC. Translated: CSVEVRVSGKKDGYTF.

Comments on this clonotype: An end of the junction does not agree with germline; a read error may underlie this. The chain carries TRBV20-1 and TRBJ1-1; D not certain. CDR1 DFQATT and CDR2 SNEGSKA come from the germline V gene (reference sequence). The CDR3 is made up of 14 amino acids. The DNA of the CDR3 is TGCCGTGCTAGGGTGGACGCCGTTCGGGCTGAAGCTTTCTTT. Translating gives CRARVDAVRAEAFF.

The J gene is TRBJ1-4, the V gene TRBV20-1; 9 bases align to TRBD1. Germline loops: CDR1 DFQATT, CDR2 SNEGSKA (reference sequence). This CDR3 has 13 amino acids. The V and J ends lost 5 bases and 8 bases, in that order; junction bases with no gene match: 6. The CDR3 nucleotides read TGCAGTGCTCTCCGGGACAGGGAGGAAAAACTGTTTTTT. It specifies CSALRDREEKLFF.

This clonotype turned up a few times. The CDR3 sequence: CASSLLILANNFTYEQYV. The CDR3 DNA follows: TGTGCCAGCAGCTTATTGATACTAGCGAATAATTTTACCTACGAGCAGTACGTC. The V call is TRBV7-8, the J call TRBJ2-7; 7 bases fit TRBD2. Unmatched junction bases numbered 15, after V lost 2 bases and J lost 2 bases. Germline CDR1 reads SGHVS; CDR2 reads FQNEAQ. The CDR3 runs 18 residues.

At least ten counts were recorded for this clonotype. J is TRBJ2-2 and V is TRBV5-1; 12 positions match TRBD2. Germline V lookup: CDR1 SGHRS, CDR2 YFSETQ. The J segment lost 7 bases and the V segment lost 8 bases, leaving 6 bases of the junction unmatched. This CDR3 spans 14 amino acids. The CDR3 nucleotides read TGCGCCAGTAGACTAGCGGGAGAGAACGGGGAGCTGTTTTTT. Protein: CASRLAGENGELFF.

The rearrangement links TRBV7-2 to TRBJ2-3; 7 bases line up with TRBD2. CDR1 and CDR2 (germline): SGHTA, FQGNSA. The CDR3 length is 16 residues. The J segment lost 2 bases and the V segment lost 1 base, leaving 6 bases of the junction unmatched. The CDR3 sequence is CASSLVGGTHTDTQYF. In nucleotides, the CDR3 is TGTGCCAGCAGCTTAGTGGGGGGGACTCACACAGATACGCAGTATTTT. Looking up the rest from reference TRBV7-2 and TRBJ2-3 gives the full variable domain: GAGVSQSPSNKVTEKGKDVELRCDPISGHTALYWYRQSLGQGLEFLIYFQGNSAPDKSGLPSDRFSAERTGGSVSTLTIQRTQQEDSAVYLCASSLVGGTHTDTQYFGPGTRLTVL.